The 22 T cell receptor beta chains below all came from one sample that was sequenced in a study of blood T cells in healthy people across ages. A second PCR of about 7 to 12 cycles used a sample-barcoded 5' primer and a J-beta primer mix. One entry per CDR3 protein results from TCRdb running MiXCR on the 5' RACE reads. This sample yields more than 750,000 distinct CDR3 sequences, of which under 35% are seen a single time; approximately 10% belongs to the top ten. The data were also submitted as part of a second study, on T cells of mothers and their children.

The sequenced sample was blood. The origin of the receptors is a woman aged 40 to 50 in good health.

The rearrangement uses TRBV10-3 and TRBJ2-5, with no clear D. Germline V gives CDR1 ENHRY, CDR2 SYGVKD. V was pared by 6 bases and J by 1 base, with 9 bases between. The length of the CDR3 is 13 residues. The CDR3 sequence: CAIREVVQETQYF. The CDR3 nucleotides are TGTGCCATCAGAGAGGTGGTCCAAGAGACCCAGTACTTC.

The rearrangement links TRBV28 to TRBJ1-5; no clear D. The CDR3 runs 16 residues. Germline-derived CDR1 and CDR2 are MDHEN and SYDVKM. Trimming left V 7 bases short and J 0 bases short, with 16 bases between. DNA of the CDR3: TGTGCCAGCATCCGGGGTGGGGAAGGTAGCAATCAGCCCCAGCATTTT. Protein: CASIRGGEGSNQPQHF.

This chain connects TRBV20-1 to TRBJ2-4, with 8 bases aligning to TRBD2. The CDR3 sequence is 14 residues long. With V trimmed by 0 bases and J by 13 bases, 11 bases remained unmatched. Germline V gene data show CDR1 as DFQATT and CDR2 as SNEGSKA (reference sequence). Here the CDR3 DNA reads TGCAGTGCTAGAGATGACGGGGGGGCTAATGAGCAGTACTTC. Encoded protein: CSARDDGGANEQYF.

This clonotype was counted at least ten times. The CDR3 protein is CASTWGGGVYEQYF. DNA of the CDR3: TGTGCCAGCACTTGGGGTGGCGGGGTCTACGAGCAGTACTTC. The rearrangement links TRBV12-3 or TRBV12-4 to TRBJ2-7, with D possibly TRBD2 on 6 matching bases. The V end was cut by 7 bases, the J end by 3 bases, with 16 bases between. The CDR3 consists of 14 residues.

This sequence joins TRBV4-3 and TRBJ1-2; D remains unclear. The CDR3 totals 15 residues. Germline V lookup: CDR1 LGHNA, CDR2 YSLEER. V was cut by 1 base and J by 8 bases, with 17 bases left in between. CDR3 DNA: TGCGCCAGCAGCCAAGGGTCGACCCTTTCGGAAGGCTACACCTTC. This encodes CASSQGSTLSEGYTF.

Comments on this clonotype: A much more abundant neighbour one base away suggests this may be a read error. The chain links TRBV6-2 or TRBV6-3 to TRBJ2-6; weak D call: TRBD1 (6 bases). Trimming pared 5 bases from V and 1 base from J, leaving 9 bases between. The CDR3 runs to 15 residues. Germline CDR1 reads MNHEY; CDR2 reads SVGEGT. The DNA of the CDR3 is TGTGCCAGCAGTCACACAGGGTCTGGGGCCAACGTCCTGACTTTC. It yields the protein CASSHTGSGANVLTF.

The genes are TRBV20-1 and TRBJ1-1; D is possibly TRBD1 (6 bases). The CDR3 has 14 amino acids. V was pared by 2 bases and J by 7 bases, with 17 bases between. Germline V lookup: CDR1 DFQATT, CDR2 SNEGSKA (reference sequence). The CDR3 bases are TGCAGTGCTAGATCCCGACGGGGGGCAAATGAAGCTTTCTTT. Encoded protein: CSARSRRGANEAFF.

The chain joins TRBV5-1 to TRBJ1-2, with TRBD1 identical over 9 bases. Germline lookup yields CDR1 SGHRS and CDR2 YFSETQ. J gave up 8 bases and V 4 bases, and 12 bases lay outside the gene matches. This CDR3 contains 15 residues. The CDR3 region has the DNA TGCGCCAGCAGCCCGGGACAGGGAGTTTTGTTCGGCTACACCTTC. It yields the protein CASSPGQGVLFGYTF.

This clonotype has a handful of counts. This chain connects TRBV14 to TRBJ1-2; no clear D gene. CDR1 SGHDN and CDR2 FVKESK come from the germline V gene. CDR3 length: 13 residues. V lost 0 bases, J lost 8 bases, and 10 bases lay in between. CDR3 nucleotide sequence: TGTGCCAGCAGCCAAGAAGCCGGGAACGGCTACACCTTC. Its protein product is CASSQEAGNGYTF.

The chain joins TRBV7-9 to TRBJ1-4; 9 bases are shared with TRBD1. CDR3 length equals 16 residues. From germline, CDR1 is SEHNR and CDR2 FQNEAQ (reference sequence). V was clipped by 6 bases and J by 7 bases; unmatched bases: 12. The CDR3 spells CASRAWDREVTEKLFF. As DNA, the CDR3 is TGTGCCAGCAGAGCCTGGGACAGGGAGGTTACTGAAAAACTGTTTTTT.

The sample holds many counts of this clonotype. The V and J genes are TRBV5-1 and TRBJ2-3; 7 bases are shared with TRBD2. J gave up 3 bases and V 0 bases, and 10 bases lay outside the gene matches. Looked up from germline, CDR1 is SGHRS and CDR2 is YFSETQ. The CDR3 runs 17 residues. Written as DNA, the CDR3 is TGCGCCAGCAGCTTGGCCTCAGCGGGGACCGGTACAGATACGCAGTATTTT. The encoded protein is CASSLASAGTGTDTQYF. Variable domain in full (rest from reference TRBV5-1 and TRBJ2-3): KAGVTQTPRYLIKTRGQQVTLSCSPISGHRSVSWYQQTPGQGLQFLFEYFSETQRNKGNFPGRFSGRQFSNSRSEMNVSTLELGDSALYLCASSLASAGTGTDTQYFGPGTRLTVL.

Many counts were recorded for this clonotype. The chain employs TRBV24-1 and TRBJ2-5; 8 positions agree with TRBD1. Germline V lookup: CDR1 KGHDR, CDR2 SFDVKD. The CDR3 consists of 15 residues. V lost 4 bases, J lost 1 base, and 4 bases stayed unmatched. For the CDR3, the DNA is TGTGCCACCAGTGACCCCGGGACAGGCCAAGAGACCCAGTACTTC. Translating it yields CATSDPGTGQETQYF.

The V and J genes are TRBV28 and TRBJ2-7, with D perhaps TRBD1 (6 bases). Per germline, CDR1 MDHEN and CDR2 SYDVKM. The CDR3 is 16 amino acids. Trimming stripped 3 bases from V and 0 bases from J, with 15 bases between. In nucleotides, the CDR3 is TGTGCCAGCAGTTTTTCTTGGACAGAACGCTCCTACGAGCAGTACTTC. This gives the protein CASSFSWTERSYEQYF.

There are a few counts of this clonotype. The chain joins TRBV20-1 to TRBJ2-1; TRBD2 matches 15 bases. The CDR3 is 14 residues long. CDR1 is DFQATT, CDR2 SNEGSKA, per germline (reference sequence). Trimming removed 5 bases from V and 4 bases from J; junction bases left unmatched: 0. The CDR3 loop reads CSAGLAGGYNEQFF. The CDR3, as DNA: TGCAGTGCTGGACTAGCGGGGGGGTACAATGAGCAGTTCTTC.

Of note for this clonotype: At one end, the junction sequence differs from germline, possibly due to a read error. The CDR3 protein is CGAGGSQETQYF. The CDR3 DNA follows: TGCGGTGCAGGGGGGAGCCAAGAGACCCAGTACTTC. This chain links TRBV20-1 with TRBJ2-7, with D perhaps matching TRBD1 (7 bases). The J call is uncertain, as TRBJ2-5 better fits the DNA end. The CDR3 loop spans 12 amino acids. Germline values: CDR1 DFQATT, CDR2 SNEGSKA (reference sequence).

This clonotype came up once. This CDR3 is CASSVLAGRTDTQYF. In DNA form, the CDR3 reads TGTGCCAGCAGTGTACTAGCGGGGAGAACAGATACGCAGTATTTT. The chain carries TRBV12-3 or TRBV12-4 and TRBJ2-3, with 10 bases identical to TRBD2. CDR3 size: 15 residues. J lost 3 bases, V lost 5 bases, and 5 bases had no gene match.

This clonotype appeared many times. CDR3 protein: CSAIRVGGRSLYEQYF. CDR3 DNA sequence: TGCAGTGCTATCCGAGTCGGGGGGCGCTCCCTCTACGAGCAGTACTTC. The rearrangement joins TRBV20-1 to TRBJ2-7; D is possibly TRBD2 (7 bases). The germline V gene encodes CDR1 DFQATT and CDR2 SNEGSKA (reference sequence). The CDR3 is made up of 16 amino acids. Trimming stripped 4 bases from V and 3 bases from J, with 22 bases between.

This clonotype appeared many times. The chain couples TRBV29-1 to TRBJ2-3; 16 nucleotides line up with TRBD2. V lost 6 bases to trimming and J lost 3 bases; unmatched junction nucleotides: 6. The CDR3 length is 16 residues. Looked up from germline, CDR1 is SQVTM and CDR2 is ANQGSEA. CDR3 protein: CSVRPGLAGGTDTQYF. The CDR3 DNA is TGCAGCGTCCGACCGGGACTAGCGGGGGGGACAGATACGCAGTATTTT.

The rearrangement joins TRBV7-6 to TRBJ1-1; D is perhaps TRBD1 (5 bases). The CDR3 is 15 residues long. Trimming stripped 5 bases from V and 6 bases from J, with 19 bases between. The germline V gene has CDR1 SGHVS and CDR2 FNYEAQ. Here the CDR3 reads CASSPGSSPYAEAFF. CDR3 nucleotides: TGTGCCAGCAGCCCAGGGTCTAGCCCTTACGCTGAAGCTTTCTTT. Filled out from reference TRBV7-6 and TRBJ1-1, the complete variable domain reads GAGVSQSPRYKVTKRGQDVALRCDPISGHVSLYWYRQALGQGPEFLTYFNYEAQQDKSGLPNDRFSAERPEGSISTLTIQRTEQRDSAMYRCASSPGSSPYAEAFFGQGTRLTVV.

The genes are TRBV20-1 and TRBJ2-7; D tentatively fits TRBD1 or TRBD2 (6 bases each). With 2 bases removed from V and 0 bases from J, the gap between germline ends came to 17 bases. The CDR3 is made up of 16 amino acids. The germline V gene has CDR1 DFQATT and CDR2 SNEGSKA (reference sequence). CDR3 in amino acids: CSARPRHGGRSYEQYF. The CDR3 nucleotides are TGCAGTGCTAGACCACGACACGGGGGCCGCTCCTACGAGCAGTACTTC.

This clonotype was picked up a small number of times. The V and J genes are TRBV28 and TRBJ1-4, with D possibly TRBD1 on 5 matching bases. Between the trimmed V and J ends, which lost 5 bases and 7 bases, there was a span of 14 bases. Per germline, CDR1 MDHEN and CDR2 SYDVKM. The CDR3 spans 14 residues. CDR3 nucleotide sequence: TGTGCCAGCAGTCCCCAGGGTCCTGGTGAAAAACTGTTTTTT. This sequence encodes CASSPQGPGEKLFF.

As for this clonotype: It may be a read error: a sequence one base away is much more abundant. The chain combines TRBV12-3 or TRBV12-4 with TRBJ1-2; 7 bases line up with TRBD1. With 10 bases clipped from V and 7 bases from J, the junction kept 18 bases outside the gene matches. The CDR3 consists of 15 residues. The CDR3 reads CANREAGGGGFGYTF. The DNA of the CDR3 is TGTGCCAACAGAGAGGCTGGAGGGGGCGGGTTTGGCTACACCTTC.